The T cell receptor (beta chain) described here comes from a study of blood T cells in healthy people across ages. Study context: Template switching retrieved approximately one barcoded beta molecule for each two T cells.

The study's findings and limits: Unsorted PBMCs ruled out conclusive naive versus antigen-experienced comparison. Getting older went along with TCR beta diversity per million T cells dropping roughly linearly.

V shed 5 bases and J shed 11 bases, with 27 bases lying between them. This CDR3 region has 16 residues. Germline assignment: CDR1 LGHDT and CDR2 YNNKEL (reference sequence). Primers used in a second PCR of about 7 to 12 cycles were a sample-barcoded 5' primer and a J-beta primer mix. TCRdb called the 5' RACE reads again in MiXCR, with one record for every CDR3 protein. The sample includes about 1.4 million distinct CDR3 sequences, approximately 60% seen only once; the top ten take over 6.5%. For this clonotype: No antigen is known for it.

Isolation recovered at least 6 million PBMCs from every sample. The clonotype originates from a man between 18 and 29 years old in good health. The sequenced sample was blood. The V gene is TRBV3-1, the J gene TRBJ1-1; D remains unclear. The DNA of the CDR3 is TGTGCCAGCAGCACCCGAGGGTCAGCGACCGATCTTGGGGCTTTCTTT. This encodes CASSTRGSATDLGAFF.